One sample yielded the 27 T cell receptor beta chains listed below, sequenced in a study of blood T cell repertoires in COVID-19. Assay used: immunoSEQ multiplex PCR; TCRdb lists only in-frame clones, some missing. The repertoire holds 400,000 to 550,000 clones, with approximately 90% as singletons. Specimen: peripheral blood. These receptors all stem from a woman under 40 with acute or convalescent COVID-19.

This chain uses TRBV4-1 with TRBJ2-2, with TRBD2 identical over 12 bases. Trimming took 0 bases from V and 9 from J; bases not matched to a gene: 8. Germline V gives CDR1 MGHRA, CDR2 YSYEKL. The CDR3 consists of 17 residues. The CDR3 loop reads CASSQDLLAGGQRELFF. As DNA, the CDR3 is TGCGCCAGCAGCCAAGATTTGCTAGCGGGGGGGCAGAGGGAGCTGTTTTTT.

This clone turned up a few times. The same CDR3 arises from other DNA sequences in this sample as well. This chain joins TRBV9 and TRBJ1-4; 8 bases line up with TRBD1. Germline loops: CDR1 SGDLS, CDR2 YYNGEE. The CDR3 covers 14 residues. The ends lost 2 bases at V and 7 bases at J; junction bases unmatched: 4. The CDR3 reads CASSVAQGGEKLFF. The CDR3 DNA reads as TGTGCCAGCAGCGTTGCACAGGGGGGTGAAAAACTGTTTTTT.

The CDR3 loop is CASSQDRWYQETQYF. The CDR3 nucleotides are TGTGCCAGCAGCCAAGACAGGTGGTACCAAGAGACCCAGTACTTC. This chain connects TRBV9 to TRBJ2-5; D perhaps matches TRBD1 (6 bases). Trimming took off 4 bases at V and 0 bases at J, with 13 bases between the two ends. Germline V gene sequence: CDR1 SGDLS, CDR2 YYNGEE. The CDR3 has 15 amino acids.

This chain joins TRBV3-1 (or the pseudogene TRBV3-2) and TRBJ1-2; D not certain. Deletions cut 4 bases from V and 7 bases from J, with 22 bases between. The length of the CDR3 is 16 residues. CDR1 and CDR2 from the germline V gene are LGHDT and YNNKEL (reference sequence). Here the CDR3 reads CASSRGSGVGPGGYTF. The DNA of the CDR3 is TGTGCCAGCAGCCGGGGTTCGGGAGTCGGTCCAGGTGGCTACACCTTC.

The rearrangement uses TRBV2 and TRBJ1-6; D gene unclear. CDR3 length: 14 residues. The germline V gene encodes CDR1 SNHLY and CDR2 FYNNEI. The ends were cut back, 3 bases at V and 7 bases at J, with 10 bases in the middle. This CDR3 reads CASSEWRVNSPLHF. The CDR3 DNA sequence: TGTGCCAGCAGTGAGTGGAGGGTGAATTCACCCCTCCACTTT.

This chain connects TRBV18 to TRBJ2-7, with 11 nucleotides matching TRBD1. CDR1 and CDR2 (germline): KGHSH, LQKENI. This CDR3 contains 15 residues. Losses at the gene ends were 3 bases for V and 0 bases for J; bases not matched to a gene: 1. The CDR3 DNA reads TGTGCCAGCTCACCCGGGACAGGGGGCTCCTACGAGCAGTACTTC. It specifies CASSPGTGGSYEQYF.

V is TRBV6-1 and J is TRBJ2-7; possibly TRBD2 for D (5 bases). The V gene's germline CDR1 is MNHNS and CDR2 SASEGT. V shed 3 bases and J shed 9 bases, with 6 bases lying between them. The CDR3 loop spans 10 amino acids. CDR3 DNA sequence: TGTGCCAGCAGTGAGGGGAGGCAGTACTTC. Its protein product is CASSEGRQYF.

V and J are TRBV6-5 and TRBJ2-5, with D possibly being TRBD1 (5 bases). The CDR3 extends over 15 amino acids. The ends were cut back, 5 bases at V and 1 base at J, with 14 bases in the middle. The germline V gene has CDR1 MNHEY and CDR2 SVGAGI. Here the CDR3 DNA reads TGTGCCAGCAGTAGGGGCGGCGGTGGCCAAGAGACCCAGTACTTC. This encodes CASSRGGGGQETQYF.

The chain is built from TRBV2 and TRBJ2-3, with 10 nucleotides matching TRBD2. Germline lookup yields CDR1 SNHLY and CDR2 FYNNEI. J was trimmed by 4 bases and V by 6 bases; bases with no gene match: 7. The CDR3 is 15 residues long. The CDR3 region is CASRAAGGSSDTQYF. DNA for the CDR3: TGTGCCAGCAGGGCAGCGGGGGGGTCATCAGATACGCAGTATTTT.

The chain uses TRBV6-5 and TRBJ2-3; maybe TRBD1 (7 bases). Trimming shortened V by 0 bases and J by 5 bases, and 12 bases separated the two germline ends. Germline V lookup: CDR1 MNHEY, CDR2 SVGAGI. CDR3 length: 15 residues. DNA of the CDR3: TGTGCCAGCAGTTACTCGGAGGGGGCCGGAGATACGCAGTATTTT. This sequence encodes CASSYSEGAGDTQYF.

This clone turned up a few times. V gene TRBV5-4 combines with J gene TRBJ1-1; TRBD1 aligns across 10 bases. The CDR3 contains 14 residues. Germline CDR1 reads SGHNT; CDR2 reads YYREEE (reference sequence). V shed 3 bases and J 6 bases; nucleotides not matched to a gene: 5. The CDR3 DNA reads TGTGCCAGCAGCTCCCCGGGACAGGGGCCTGAAGCTTTCTTT. Residues: CASSSPGQGPEAFF.

This clone has a single count. V is TRBV6-5 and J is TRBJ2-7, with 8 bases matching TRBD1. The germline V gene has CDR1 MNHEY and CDR2 SVGAGI. With 7 bases clipped from V and 0 bases from J, the junction kept 5 bases outside the gene matches. The CDR3 sequence is 14 residues long. This CDR3 reads CASTGTGSSYEQYF. The CDR3 region has the DNA TGTGCCAGCACCGGGACAGGAAGCTCCTACGAGCAGTACTTC.

In its sample, this clone was seen once. CDR3 residues: CASRRWTANSYNEQFF. The CDR3 DNA is TGTGCCAGCAGGAGGTGGACAGCCAACTCCTACAATGAGCAGTTCTTC. The gene calls are TRBV27 and TRBJ2-1, with D perhaps TRBD1 (6 bases). Germline V lookup: CDR1 MNHEY, CDR2 SMNVEV (reference sequence). The CDR3 spans 16 residues. V was cut by 6 bases and J by 0 bases, with 15 bases left in between.

V is TRBV19 and J is TRBJ2-2; D may be TRBD2 (6 bases). The V and J ends lost 5 bases and 3 bases respectively, with 13 bases between them. The CDR3 totals 15 residues. Germline-derived CDR1 and CDR2 are LNHDA and SQIVND (reference sequence). Here the CDR3 reads CASSLAGTYTGELFF. The CDR3 DNA reads TGTGCCAGTAGTCTTGCGGGGACGTACACCGGGGAGCTGTTTTTT.

J is TRBJ1-1 and V is TRBV11-2; the D is unclear. CDR3 length: 12 amino acids. With 8 bases removed from V and 2 bases from J, the gap between germline ends came to 9 bases. Germline CDR1 and CDR2: SGHAT and FQNNGV. The CDR3 sequence: CASLLINTEAFF. The CDR3 DNA follows: TGTGCCAGCCTACTAATCAACACTGAAGCTTTCTTT.

The J gene is TRBJ2-1, the V gene TRBV5-1; D is perhaps TRBD1 (5 bases). The germline V gene encodes CDR1 SGHRS and CDR2 YFSETQ. The CDR3 is made up of 16 amino acids. Trimming took 0 bases from V and 6 from J, leaving 16 bases between them. CDR3 nucleotides: TGCGCCAGCAGCTTGGCCAATCCTGTAAGGGGCAATGAGCAGTTCTTC. Amino acids: CASSLANPVRGNEQFF. Complete variable domain (other parts from reference TRBV5-1 and TRBJ2-1): KAGVTQTPRYLIKTRGQQVTLSCSPISGHRSVSWYQQTPGQGLQFLFEYFSETQRNKGNFPGRFSGRQFSNSRSEMNVSTLELGDSALYLCASSLANPVRGNEQFFGPGTRLTVL.

The chain recombines TRBV7-9 with TRBJ2-7; 7 bases line up with TRBD2. V shed 5 bases, J shed 7 bases, and the junction held 8 bases outside the gene matches. Germline CDR1 reads SEHNR; CDR2 reads FQNEAQ (reference sequence). The CDR3 has 13 residues. The CDR3 DNA is TGTGCCAGCAGCCCCAGCGGGATGGGGGAGCAGTACTTC. Translation: CASSPSGMGEQYF.

The chain combines TRBV19 with TRBJ2-5; a possible D gene is TRBD1 (6 bases). Germline lookup yields CDR1 LNHDA and CDR2 SQIVND (reference sequence). Trimming stripped 2 bases from V and 5 bases from J, with 12 bases between. The CDR3 loop spans 14 amino acids. The CDR3 sequence: CASSITGGLETQYF. The CDR3 coding sequence is TGTGCCAGTAGTATAACTGGGGGCCTCGAGACCCAGTACTTC.

The chain uses TRBV12-3 or TRBV12-4 and TRBJ2-5; no clear D gene. V was shortened by 1 base and J by 3 bases, with 6 bases between the two germline ends. The CDR3 runs 13 residues. The CDR3 region is CASSLGGEETQYF. The DNA for the CDR3 is TGTGCCAGCAGTTTAGGAGGAGAAGAGACCCAGTACTTC.

In regard to this clone: The identical CDR3 is also encoded by other nucleotide sequences in the sample. In nucleotides, the CDR3 is TGTGCCATCAGCCGGGACAGGGAAGAGACCCAGTACTTC. Its translation: CAISRDREETQYF. V is TRBV10-3 and J is TRBJ2-5, with 9 nucleotides matching TRBD1. Germline V gives CDR1 ENHRY, CDR2 SYGVKD. Germline trimming cut 6 bases from V and 3 bases from J; bases unmatched to any gene: 2. The CDR3 loop spans 13 amino acids.

This clone was observed once. This sequence joins TRBV3-1 (or the pseudogene TRBV3-2) and TRBJ2-2; 9 bases match TRBD2. V shed 0 bases, J shed 2 bases, and the junction held 4 bases outside the gene matches. Germline V gene data show CDR1 as LGHDT and CDR2 as YNNKEL (reference sequence). This CDR3 is built from 17 residues. The CDR3 sequence is CASSQDSGGLNTGELFF. In DNA, the CDR3 is TGTGCCAGCAGCCAAGATAGCGGGGGCCTAAACACCGGGGAGCTGTTTTTT.

This chain connects TRBV7-9 to TRBJ1-2; tentatively, D is TRBD1 (6 bases). CDR1 and CDR2 (germline): SEHNR, FQNEAQ (reference sequence). Between the trimmed V and J ends, which lost 1 base and 6 bases, there was a span of 15 bases. The CDR3 runs 15 residues. DNA of the CDR3: TGTGCCAGCAGCTTAGTGGCCAGGGGATATGATGGCTACACCTTC. It translates to CASSLVARGYDGYTF.

The V call is TRBV11-2, the J call TRBJ2-3; 8 nucleotides align to TRBD2. CDR3 length equals 20 residues. Germline V gene data show CDR1 as SGHAT and CDR2 as FQNNGV. Unmatched junction bases numbered 14, after V lost 0 bases and J lost 0 bases. The DNA for the CDR3 is TGTGCCAGCAGCTTAGACCGGGGGATAGCGGGGTTCTCTAGCACAGATACGCAGTATTTT. Residues: CASSLDRGIAGFSSTDTQYF.

This CDR3 reads CASSFGSLTEAFF. The CDR3 bases are TGTGCCAGCAGCTTCGGGTCCCTAACCGAAGCTTTCTTT. The gene calls are TRBV7-2 and TRBJ1-1; D gene ambiguous. Per the germline V gene, CDR1 is SGHTA and CDR2 is FQGNSA. The V end was cut by 3 bases, the J end by 8 bases, with 13 bases between. The CDR3 spans 13 residues.

V is TRBV5-1 and J is TRBJ2-5, with TRBD2 identical over 12 bases. Germline V gene lookup returns CDR1 SGHRS and CDR2 YFSETQ. Germline trimming cut 0 bases from V and 5 bases from J; bases unmatched to any gene: 11. This CDR3 is 18 amino acids long. The CDR3 here is CASSLGLAGGPDRETQYF. The DNA for the CDR3 is TGCGCCAGCAGCTTGGGTCTAGCGGGGGGGCCTGATCGGGAGACCCAGTACTTC.

The chain links TRBV9 to TRBJ2-2; D is undetermined. V gave up 1 base and J gave up 7 bases, with 8 bases separating them. The CDR3 has 13 residues. CDR1 and CDR2 (germline): SGDLS, YYNGEE. CDR3 nucleotides: TGTGCCAGCAGCGTAAGGAGTAACGGGGAGCTGTTTTTT. It specifies CASSVRSNGELFF.

The chain carries TRBV6-5 and TRBJ1-1; a possible D gene is TRBD1 (5 bases). Trimming cost V 5 bases and J 0 bases, with 10 bases left between them. Germline V gene data show CDR1 as MNHEY and CDR2 as SVGAGI. The CDR3 runs to 14 residues. The CDR3 coding sequence is TGTGCCAGCAGTCAGACAGTGCTGAACACTGAAGCTTTCTTT. Translation: CASSQTVLNTEAFF.